These 28 T cell receptor beta chains originate from one sample sequenced in a study of T cell responses to AZD1222 COVID-19 vaccine. This table comes from immunoSEQ multiplex PCR, and its TCRdb copy is limited to in-frame clones, with some not included. This table has tens of thousands of clones, approximately 89% appearing once. The source was peripheral blood, collected on day 0 of MenACWY control vaccination. These receptor sequences come from an adult in good health.

V is TRBV5-5 and J is TRBJ1-4; a weak D match, TRBD1 (6 bases). Trimming cost V 1 base and J 16 bases, with 23 bases left between them. Germline V gene data show CDR1 as SGHKS and CDR2 as YYEKEE (reference sequence). The CDR3 loop spans 15 amino acids. The CDR3 nucleotides read TGTGCCAGCAGCTTGAACCCCGACAGGTTATTGCGGGAGTTTTTT. Its translation is CASSLNPDRLLREFF.

This clone was detected a few times. The chain couples TRBV3-1 (or the pseudogene TRBV3-2) to TRBJ2-2; TRBD2 agrees at 7 bases. Germline V gives CDR1 LGHDT, CDR2 YNNKEL (reference sequence). The CDR3 spans 17 residues. V was pared by 4 bases and J by 4 bases, with 12 bases of the junction left unmatched. CDR3 in amino acids: CASSPEVGTIPTGELFF. CDR3 DNA: TGTGCCAGCAGCCCCGAGGTGGGGACTATCCCCACCGGGGAGCTGTTTTTT.

The rearrangement joins TRBV21-1 to TRBJ2-7; no DNA check was done on the table's D call, TRBD2. TRBV21-1 corresponds to a pseudogene. The CDR3 has 16 amino acids. CDR3 nucleotides: TGTGCCAGCAGCAAAGGGACTCCCCTTATTTTTTACGAGCAGTACTTC. Translation: CASSKGTPLIFYEQYF.

The J gene is TRBJ1-1, the V gene TRBV5-1; a possible D gene is TRBD1 (6 bases). Trimming left V 4 bases short and J 3 bases short, with 16 bases between. This CDR3 region has 15 residues. In germline, CDR1 is SGHRS, CDR2 YFSETQ. The CDR3 nucleotides read TGCGCCAGCAGCGAACTACAGGGAGGGGACACTGAAGCTTTCTTT. Translated: CASSELQGGDTEAFF.

The rearrangement links TRBV4-1 to TRBJ1-5; TRBD1 is a possible D gene (5 bases). V lost 1 base, J lost 1 base, and 11 bases lay in between. This CDR3 comprises 16 residues. Germline lookup yields CDR1 MGHRA and CDR2 YSYEKL. The CDR3: CASSQVERGSNQPQHF. The CDR3 DNA reads as TGCGCCAGCAGCCAAGTGGAGAGGGGAAGCAATCAGCCCCAGCATTTT.

The gene calls are TRBV6-5 and TRBJ1-3; 7 bases line up with TRBD1. Trimming at V came to 5 bases and at J to 1 base, leaving 5 bases not matched to a gene. CDR3 length: 15 residues. The V gene's germline CDR1 is MNHEY and CDR2 SVGAGI. CDR3 DNA sequence: TGTGCCAGCAGTAAGACAGGGCCTTCTGGAAACACCATATATTTT. It encodes CASSKTGPSGNTIYF.

This clone was recorded a few times. The rearrangement joins TRBV28 to TRBJ2-6, with D maybe TRBD1 (6 bases). Trimming took 2 bases from V and 0 from J, leaving 14 bases between them. This CDR3 has 18 residues. CDR1 MDHEN and CDR2 SYDVKM come from the germline V gene. Here the CDR3 reads CASSLRQGMDSGANVLTF. The CDR3 DNA is TGTGCCAGCAGTTTAAGGCAGGGGATGGACTCTGGGGCCAACGTCCTGACTTTC.

The V and J genes are TRBV19 and TRBJ2-7; 8 bases agree with TRBD1. Trimming took 4 bases from V and 6 from J; bases not matched to a gene: 5. The CDR3 has 13 amino acids. Germline CDR1 LNHDA, CDR2 SQIVND (reference sequence). Here the CDR3 reads CASSTRTGSEQYF. CDR3 DNA: TGTGCCAGTAGTACGCGGACAGGGTCCGAGCAGTACTTC.

The chain carries TRBV28 and TRBJ1-2; 7 bases are a match to TRBD1. Per the germline V gene, CDR1 is MDHEN and CDR2 is SYDVKM. V dropped 4 bases and J dropped 3; count of bases not matched to a gene: 5. CDR3 length: 14 amino acids. CDR3 loop: CASSSPTGHYGYTF. The CDR3 DNA follows: TGTGCCAGCAGTTCCCCGACAGGGCACTATGGCTACACCTTC.

CDR3 sequence: CASSLDRANQPQHF. Here the CDR3 DNA reads TGTGCCAGCAGCTTGGACAGGGCCAATCAGCCCCAGCATTTT. The chain uses TRBV5-4 and TRBJ1-5; D perhaps matches TRBD1 (6 bases). V was trimmed by 0 bases and J by 3 bases, leaving 7 bases between them. This CDR3 region has 14 residues. The germline CDR1 and CDR2 sequences are SGHNT and YYREEE (reference sequence).

The chain is built from TRBV5-1 and TRBJ2-7, with D possibly being TRBD1 or TRBD2 (5 bases each). The V and J ends lost 5 bases and 0 bases respectively, with 12 bases between them. CDR3 length: 14 residues. Germline V CDR1 and CDR2: SGHRS, YFSETQ. CDR3 bases: TGCGCCAGCAGGTTGTGGGGACCCTCCTACGAGCAGTACTTC. This encodes CASRLWGPSYEQYF.

The J gene is TRBJ1-1, the V gene TRBV6-4, with D maybe TRBD1 (5 bases). V was clipped by 6 bases and J by 3 bases, with 11 bases between them. Per germline, CDR1 MRHNA and CDR2 SNTAGT. There are 13 residues in the CDR3. The CDR3 coding sequence is TGTGCCAGCAGCAAAACAGGCTACACTGAAGCTTTCTTT. Translated, it gives CASSKTGYTEAFF.

V and J are TRBV5-1 and TRBJ2-7; TRBD1 agrees at 7 bases. CDR1 and CDR2 from the germline V gene are SGHRS and YFSETQ. Trimming at V came to 0 bases and at J to 4 bases, leaving 10 bases not matched to a gene. The CDR3 loop spans 16 amino acids. This CDR3 is CASSLGQGRFSYEQYF. CDR3 bases: TGCGCCAGCAGCTTGGGACAGGGAAGATTTTCTTACGAGCAGTACTTC.

The V call is TRBV5-1, the J call TRBJ1-2; perhaps TRBD1 as D (5 bases). The germline V gene encodes CDR1 SGHRS and CDR2 YFSETQ. The ends were cut back, 2 bases at V and 0 bases at J, with 8 bases in the middle. The CDR3 spans 14 residues. The CDR3 spells CASSFGGANYGYTF. The CDR3 DNA reads as TGCGCCAGCAGCTTTGGGGGGGCTAACTATGGCTACACCTTC.

The CDR3 is CASSRETGISNQPQHF. CDR3 in DNA: TGTGCCAGCAGTAGAGAAACAGGGATTAGCAATCAGCCCCAGCATTTT. The genes are TRBV2 and TRBJ1-5, with TRBD1 as a possible D gene (6 bases). Trimming shortened V by 5 bases and J by 0 bases, and 14 bases separated the two germline ends. The CDR3 loop spans 16 amino acids. In germline, CDR1 is SNHLY, CDR2 FYNNEI.

The genes are TRBV6-2 or TRBV6-3 and TRBJ2-2; 14 bases agree with TRBD2. Germline trimming cut 0 bases from V and 5 bases from J; bases unmatched to any gene: 5. The germline V gene has CDR1 MNHEY and CDR2 SVGEGT. This CDR3 has 18 amino acids. The chain's CDR3 is CASSYSRGLAGDTGELFF. The DNA for the CDR3 is TGTGCCAGCAGTTACTCCCGGGGACTAGCGGGAGATACCGGGGAGCTGTTTTTT.

The chain links TRBV18 to TRBJ1-2; D call uncertain. CDR1 and CDR2 (germline): KGHSH, LQKENI. The CDR3 consists of 14 residues. Trimming pared 0 bases from V and 2 bases from J, leaving 7 bases between. The CDR3 region is CASSPPLLNYGYTF. CDR3 DNA: TGTGCCAGCTCACCACCACTTCTCAACTATGGCTACACCTTC.

The chain combines TRBV28 with TRBJ1-6; D not certain. CDR1 MDHEN and CDR2 SYDVKM come from the germline V gene. This CDR3 has 13 residues. V was cut by 4 bases and J by 10 bases, with 11 bases left in between. The CDR3 protein is CASSSEGSSPLHF. CDR3 sequence (DNA): TGTGCCAGCAGTTCGGAGGGAAGCTCACCCCTCCACTTT.

The chain couples TRBV5-4 to TRBJ2-7, with D hard to call. The CDR3 sequence is 12 residues long. The V end lost 4 bases, the J end lost 4 bases, and 9 bases lay between the germline ends. CDR1 and CDR2 (germline): SGHNT, YYREEE (reference sequence). The CDR3, as DNA: TGTGCCAGCAGCCAGGATGGGTACGAGCAGTACTTC. This encodes CASSQDGYEQYF.

This rearrangement joins TRBV2 to TRBJ2-5; the D is unclear. The germline V gene has CDR1 SNHLY and CDR2 FYNNEI. Trimming stripped 6 bases from V and 3 bases from J, with 11 bases between. This CDR3 has 13 residues. CDR3 in DNA: TGTGCCAGCAGCGCCGCCACGAAAGAGACCCAGTACTTC. Amino acids: CASSAATKETQYF.

This clone came up once. This chain joins TRBV27 and TRBJ2-1; unclear D gene. The CDR3 has 16 amino acids. Germline CDR1 is MNHEY and CDR2 is SMNVEV (reference sequence). The V end was cut by 1 base, the J end by 6 bases, with 16 bases between. CDR3 residues: CASSLFGPEPGNEQFF. CDR3 coding DNA: TGTGCCAGCAGTTTATTCGGTCCAGAGCCTGGCAATGAGCAGTTCTTC.

The V gene is TRBV28, the J gene TRBJ1-2; TRBD1 agrees at 10 bases. Germline CDR1 is MDHEN and CDR2 is SYDVKM. This CDR3 region has 16 residues. Trimming at V came to 2 bases and at J to 5 bases, leaving 8 bases not matched to a gene. Here the CDR3 reads CASSLEGGQGRYGYTF. The CDR3 DNA is TGTGCCAGCAGTTTAGAGGGGGGACAGGGGAGGTATGGCTACACCTTC.

This clone was counted once. V is TRBV29-1 and J is TRBJ1-5; 8 bases map to TRBD1. The CDR3 has 13 amino acids. Trimming removed 6 bases from V and 2 bases from J; junction bases left unmatched: 3. Looked up from germline, CDR1 is SQVTM and CDR2 is ANQGSEA. The CDR3 sequence is CSVGQGGNQPQHF. CDR3 nucleotides: TGCAGCGTCGGACAGGGTGGCAATCAGCCCCAGCATTTT.

The chain joins TRBV6-5 to TRBJ1-2; possible D gene TRBD1, 6 bases. CDR3 length: 15 residues. Trimming stripped 5 bases from V and 1 base from J, with 14 bases between. Per germline, CDR1 MNHEY and CDR2 SVGAGI. CDR3 sequence (DNA): TGTGCCAGCAGTCGGGAGGGGGAAGTTAACTATGGCTACACCTTC. Protein product: CASSREGEVNYGYTF.

This chain joins TRBV28 and TRBJ1-1, with D perhaps TRBD1 (6 bases). Per germline, CDR1 MDHEN and CDR2 SYDVKM. This CDR3 contains 14 residues. V lost 8 bases, J lost 7 bases, and 20 bases lay in between. The CDR3 region is CASGGSSGGVEAFF. CDR3 DNA sequence: TGTGCCAGCGGAGGGTCGTCTGGGGGCGTTGAAGCTTTCTTT.

The CDR3 loop is CASSQRQGLGETQYF. CDR3 nucleotides: TGTGCCAGCAGCCAGCGACAGGGGCTGGGAGAGACCCAGTACTTC. The chain combines TRBV5-6 with TRBJ2-5; TRBD1 matches at 8 bases. There are 15 residues in the CDR3. V lost 4 bases and J lost 4; bases outside the gene matches: 9. Germline assignment: CDR1 SGHDT and CDR2 YYEEEE.

V usage is TRBV3-1 (or the pseudogene TRBV3-2) and J usage is TRBJ2-3; 9 nucleotides align to TRBD2. V gave up 1 base and J gave up 1 base; unmatched junction bases: 6. In germline, CDR1 is LGHDT, CDR2 YNNKEL (reference sequence). The CDR3 extends over 17 amino acids. The CDR3 is CASSQGIAGARTDTQYF. DNA for the CDR3: TGTGCCAGCAGCCAAGGGATAGCGGGGGCCCGCACAGATACGCAGTATTTT.

A few counts support this clone. The chain employs TRBV3-1 (or the pseudogene TRBV3-2) and TRBJ1-6; no reliable D call. The ends were cut back, 8 bases at V and 5 bases at J, with 13 bases in the middle. Germline V CDR1 and CDR2: LGHDT, YNNKEL (reference sequence). There are 14 residues in the CDR3. The CDR3 region is CASRRSTDNSPLHF. The CDR3 DNA is TGTGCCAGCCGCCGTTCAACAGATAATTCACCCCTCCACTTT.